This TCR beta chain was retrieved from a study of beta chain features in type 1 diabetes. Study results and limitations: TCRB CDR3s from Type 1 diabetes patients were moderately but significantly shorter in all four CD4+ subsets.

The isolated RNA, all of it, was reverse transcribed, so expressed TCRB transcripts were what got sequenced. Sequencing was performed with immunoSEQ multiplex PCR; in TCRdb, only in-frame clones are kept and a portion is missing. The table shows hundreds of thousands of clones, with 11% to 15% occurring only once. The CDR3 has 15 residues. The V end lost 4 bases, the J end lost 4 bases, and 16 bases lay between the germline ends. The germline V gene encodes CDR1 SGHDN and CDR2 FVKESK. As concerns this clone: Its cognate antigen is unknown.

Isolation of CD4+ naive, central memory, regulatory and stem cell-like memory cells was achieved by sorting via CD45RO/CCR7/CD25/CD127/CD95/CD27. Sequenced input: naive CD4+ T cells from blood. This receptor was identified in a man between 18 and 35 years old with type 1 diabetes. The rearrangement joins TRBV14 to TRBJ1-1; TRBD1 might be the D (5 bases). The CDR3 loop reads CASSRDPIMGTEAFF. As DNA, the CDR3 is TGTGCCAGCAGCCGGGACCCCATTATGGGCACTGAAGCTTTCTTT.